This T cell receptor (beta chain) is from a study of shared clonotypes between healthy human individuals. The donors, healthy adults who were HIV-negative, had experienced no recent acute infections or vaccinations. Data came from immunoSEQ multiplex PCR; TCRdb stores just in-frame clones and leaves some out. The sample lists nearly 1,000,000 clones; approximately 80% were seen once. This CDR3 spans 15 amino acids. Germline V lookup: CDR1 MGHDK, CDR2 SYGVNS. The junction had 4 bases not matched to a gene; V was cut back by 7 bases and J by 5 bases. The sequenced sample consisted of memory CD4+ T cells sorted from blood. Subset denoted: CD45RA-negative fraction. The chain recombines TRBV25-1 with TRBJ2-1, with 14 nucleotides matching TRBD2. The sequence derives from a man between 18 and 29 years old in good health. This CDR3 is CASTWTSGRNNEQFF. The CDR3 nucleotides read TGTGCCAGCACATGGACTAGCGGGAGGAACAATGAGCAGTTCTTC.